Reported below is one TCR beta chain. Its antigen is as yet unknown. Data came from immunoSEQ multiplex PCR; TCRdb stores just in-frame clones and leaves some out. The sample lists roughly 80,000 clones, around 80% occurring once. This entry comes from a study of OX40 agonist ivuxolimab in advanced cancers. Study-wide findings and caveats: CD4+ T cells averaged fewer expanded clones than CD8+ T cells.

The CDR3 extends over 15 amino acids. Germline V lookup: CDR1 SGHVS, CDR2 FNYEAQ. V was cut by 3 bases and J by 0 bases, with 9 bases left in between. The source of this sequence is an adult with an advanced solid tumor such as melanoma, head and neck, liver or kidney cancer. The chain couples TRBV7-6 to TRBJ1-3; no firm D call. The material was CD4+ or CD8+ T cells sorted from blood, obtained in a trial of the OX40 agonist ivuxolimab. The CDR3 loop reads CASSLSDNSGNTIYF. The CDR3 DNA follows: TGTGCCAGCAGCTTGTCGGATAACTCTGGAAACACCATATATTTT.